The rows below give T cell receptor beta chains drawn from one sample of a study of beta chain features in type 1 diabetes. Sequenced by immunoSEQ multiplex PCR; TCRdb stores in-frame clones only, minus some. The sample lists around 240,000 clones, approximately 16% occurring once. The sequenced sample consisted of naive CD4+ T cells from blood. The receptors were sampled from a man aged 25-40 years with type 1 diabetes. Each CDR3 is given with its conserved first and last residue. The order of the fields is CDR3 protein, CDR3 DNA, D gene, clone size, V gene, J gene. D genes are given only for firm matches. The size entry is marked missing in some rows and otherwise reads once, few, many or a size class.

CDR3 protein: CSGRQDGNTEAFF
CDR3 DNA: TGCAGCGGGCGACAGGACGGGAACACTGAAGCTTTCTTT
D gene: NA
clone size: few
V gene: TRBV29-1
J gene: TRBJ1-1

CDR3 protein: CASSSPGQGAYEQYF
CDR3 DNA: TGTGCCAGCAGCTCACCGGGACAGGGTGCATACGAGCAGTACTTC
D gene: TRBD1
clone size: NA
V gene: TRBV7-9
J gene: TRBJ2-7

CDR3 protein: CASSGLWETQYF
CDR3 DNA: TGTGCCAGCAGTGGACTCTGGGAGACCCAGTACTTC
D gene: NA
clone size: NA
V gene: TRBV25-1
J gene: TRBJ2-5

CDR3 protein: CASSLLAGEDEQFF
CDR3 DNA: TGTGCCAGCAGCTTGCTTGCGGGAGAGGATGAGCAGTTCTTC
D gene: TRBD2
clone size: NA
V gene: TRBV5-4
J gene: TRBJ2-1

CDR3 protein: CASSAISGAYNEQFF
CDR3 DNA: TGTGCCAGCAGCGCCATTAGCGGGGCCTACAATGAGCAGTTCTTC
D gene: TRBD2
clone size: NA
V gene: TRBV9
J gene: TRBJ2-1

CDR3 protein: CSVGQGANTDTQYF
CDR3 DNA: TGCAGCGTGGGACAGGGGGCGAACACAGATACGCAGTATTTT
D gene: TRBD1
clone size: NA
V gene: TRBV29-1
J gene: TRBJ2-3

CDR3 protein: CASSRQDSYEQYF
CDR3 DNA: TGCGCCAGCAGCCGCCAGGACAGCTACGAGCAGTACTTC
D gene: NA
clone size: NA
V gene: TRBV4-3
J gene: TRBJ2-7

CDR3 protein: CASSPDSDTQYF
CDR3 DNA: TGTGCCAGCTCACCAGATTCAGATACGCAGTATTTT
D gene: NA
clone size: few
V gene: TRBV18
J gene: TRBJ2-3

CDR3 protein: CASRRTGVETQYF
CDR3 DNA: TGTGCCAGCAGAAGGACAGGGGTAGAGACCCAGTACTTC
D gene: TRBD1
clone size: NA
V gene: TRBV6-6
J gene: TRBJ2-5

CDR3 protein: CASSLDSTDTQYF
CDR3 DNA: TGTGCCAGCAGCCTCGATAGCACAGATACGCAGTATTTT
D gene: NA
clone size: NA
V gene: TRBV5-4
J gene: TRBJ2-3

CDR3 protein: CASSLGSRYPDTQYF
CDR3 DNA: TGCGCCAGCAGCTTGGGGTCTAGATATCCAGATACGCAGTATTTT
D gene: NA
clone size: few
V gene: TRBV5-1
J gene: TRBJ2-3

CDR3 protein: CASRTDYGYTF
CDR3 DNA: TGTGCCAGTCGGACGGACTATGGCTACACCTTC
D gene: NA
clone size: few
V gene: TRBV19
J gene: TRBJ1-2

CDR3 protein: CSVEETGSSYEQYF
CDR3 DNA: TGCAGCGTTGAAGAGACAGGGAGCTCCTACGAGCAGTACTTC
D gene: TRBD1
clone size: few
V gene: TRBV29-1
J gene: TRBJ2-7

CDR3 protein: CASSVGTYNEQFF
CDR3 DNA: TGTGCCAGCAGCGTCGGGACCTACAATGAGCAGTTCTTC
D gene: NA
clone size: NA
V gene: TRBV7-9
J gene: TRBJ2-1

CDR3 protein: CASSLRQGASNQPQHF
CDR3 DNA: TGTGCCAGCAGTCTCCGACAGGGGGCGAGCAATCAGCCCCAGCATTTT
D gene: TRBD1
clone size: NA
V gene: TRBV27
J gene: TRBJ1-5

CDR3 protein: CASSPRSPGDEQFF
CDR3 DNA: TGTGCCAGCAGCCCCCGAAGTCCAGGGGATGAGCAGTTCTTC
D gene: NA
clone size: few
V gene: TRBV7-2
J gene: TRBJ2-1

CDR3 protein: CSAVPYNEQFF
CDR3 DNA: TGCAGTGCTGTACCGTACAATGAGCAGTTCTTC
D gene: NA
clone size: few
V gene: TRBV20-1
J gene: TRBJ2-1

CDR3 protein: CATSPGPSEADTQYF
CDR3 DNA: TGTGCCACCAGCCCGGGGCCTTCAGAGGCAGATACGCAGTATTTT
D gene: NA
clone size: NA
V gene: TRBV15
J gene: TRBJ2-3

CDR3 protein: CAWSGAGAQHF
CDR3 DNA: TGTGCCTGGAGTGGGGCAGGGGCCCAGCATTTT
D gene: NA
clone size: few
V gene: TRBV30
J gene: TRBJ1-5

CDR3 protein: CASSDTLQWDEQFF
CDR3 DNA: TGTGCCAGCAGTGATACCCTCCAATGGGATGAGCAGTTCTTC
D gene: NA
clone size: few
V gene: TRBV25-1
J gene: TRBJ2-1

CDR3 protein: CASSQDRSTDTQYF
CDR3 DNA: TGTGCCAGCTCACAGGATCGGAGCACAGATACGCAGTATTTT
D gene: NA
clone size: NA
V gene: TRBV18
J gene: TRBJ2-3

CDR3 protein: CASSRQGPWYEQYF
CDR3 DNA: TGTGCCAGCAGCCGACAGGGTCCTTGGTACGAGCAGTACTTC
D gene: TRBD1
clone size: few
V gene: TRBV27
J gene: TRBJ2-7

CDR3 protein: CASRDGAGASTDTQYF
CDR3 DNA: TGCGCCAGCAGGGACGGGGCCGGTGCTAGCACAGATACGCAGTATTTT
D gene: NA
clone size: NA
V gene: TRBV5-1
J gene: TRBJ2-3

CDR3 protein: CASSFGTARGYTF
CDR3 DNA: TGTGCCAGCAGCTTCGGGACAGCGCGGGGCTACACCTTC
D gene: TRBD1
clone size: NA
V gene: TRBV7-2
J gene: TRBJ1-2

CDR3 protein: CATSRVGQNYGYTF
CDR3 DNA: TGTGCCACCAGCAGAGTGGGACAGAACTATGGCTACACCTTC
D gene: TRBD1
clone size: NA
V gene: TRBV15
J gene: TRBJ1-2

CDR3 protein: CASSLGTFGTQYF
CDR3 DNA: TGTGCCAGCAGCTTAGGGACTTTTGGGACCCAGTACTTC
D gene: NA
clone size: NA
V gene: TRBV7-9
J gene: TRBJ2-5

CDR3 protein: CASSYRSLSTEAFF
CDR3 DNA: TGTGCCAGCAGTTACCGGAGTCTAAGCACTGAAGCTTTCTTT
D gene: NA
clone size: few
V gene: TRBV6-5
J gene: TRBJ1-1